The 4 T cell receptor beta chains given below trace back to one sample, sequenced in a study of T-cell memory formation after mild COVID-19. One entry per CDR3 protein results from TCRdb running MiXCR on the 5' RACE reads. The sample holds around 340,000 distinct CDR3 sequences, under 25% seen once. The material sequenced was PBMCs or a T cell subset sorted from them (not recorded which). The receptors were sampled from an adult woman who had mild COVID-19 (a few samples of this study predate the infection). Cell type and time point are not known.

The chain couples TRBV7-6 to TRBJ2-7; 7 nucleotides match TRBD2. Germline V gives CDR1 SGHVS, CDR2 FNYEAQ. This CDR3 contains 12 residues. V trimming: 8 bases; J trimming: 2 bases; junction bases outside the gene matches: 3. This CDR3 is CASGGDPYEQYF. The CDR3 nucleotides are TGTGCCAGCGGGGGGGATCCCTACGAGCAGTACTTC. The full variable domain, rest sourced from reference TRBV7-6 and TRBJ2-7, is GAGVSQSPRYKVTKRGQDVALRCDPISGHVSLYWYRQALGQGPEFLTYFNYEAQQDKSGLPNDRFSAERPEGSISTLTIQRTEQRDSAMYRCASGGDPYEQYFGPGTRLTVT.

CDR3 loop: CASGGVPSGNTIYF. The CDR3 DNA follows: TGTGCCAGTGGAGGGGTCCCCTCTGGAAACACCATATATTTT. J is TRBJ1-3 and V is TRBV7-6, with a possible D match to TRBD1 (5 bases). The CDR3 covers 14 residues. Deletions cut 9 bases from V and 0 bases from J, with 12 bases between. CDR1 is SGHVS, CDR2 FNYEAQ, per germline.

This clonotype was counted a few times. The V call is TRBV6-5, the J call TRBJ2-7, with D perhaps TRBD2 (6 bases). The V end was cut by 6 bases, the J end by 5 bases, with 14 bases between. Per the germline V gene, CDR1 is MNHEY and CDR2 is SVGAGI. The CDR3 runs to 13 residues. The CDR3 DNA sequence: TGTGCCAGCAGCCCCCGTGCGGGGAACGAGCAGTACTTC. Translation: CASSPRAGNEQYF.

This clonotype turned up a few times. V gene TRBV29-1 combines with J gene TRBJ1-5; weak D call: TRBD1 (6 bases). CDR3 length equals 13 residues. V was pared by 4 bases and J by 4 bases, with 11 bases between. Germline CDR1 SQVTM, CDR2 ANQGSEA. The CDR3: CSVAGDGNQPQHF. The CDR3 DNA follows: TGCAGCGTTGCAGGGGATGGGAATCAGCCCCAGCATTTT.